This TCR beta chain was retrieved from a study of CD8+CD57+ T cells in acquired aplastic anemia. The wider study: For CD4+ cells, healthy donors had an average of about 11 million reads. Points from the study as a whole: Any difference that existed in CD8+ Simpson's diversity between patients and controls was not significant. A set of twenty-nine CD8+ CDR3 sequences was shared between patients and controls, and these sequences appeared highly expressed in patients.

The germline V gene encodes CDR1 LNHDA and CDR2 SQIVND (reference sequence). V lost 6 bases and J lost 2, with 16 bases in between. The CDR3 contains 15 residues. Using genomic DNA as the template, TCR beta VDJ and CDR3 profiling was carried out. TCRdb re-derived calls from the reads in MiXCR, one entry per CDR3 protein. There are fewer than 200,000 distinct CDR3 sequences in the sample; roughly 48% occur only once, and approximately 1% lies in the top ten. In regard to this clonotype: Its cognate antigen is unknown.

The clonotype comes from a human donor in good health. The chain carries TRBV19 and TRBJ1-2; tentative D call: TRBD1 (6 bases). The sample taken for sequencing was sorted CD4+, CD8+, or CD8+CD57+ T cells (not recorded which) from PBMCs. This CDR3 reads CASRETGQGNYGYTF. CDR3 DNA sequence: TGTGCCAGTAGGGAAACAGGGCAGGGGAACTATGGCTACACCTTC.